This entry features one T cell receptor (beta chain) sequence. Its cognate antigen is unknown. The CDR3 totals 15 residues. CDR1 and CDR2 from the germline V gene are LNHNV and YYDKDF (reference sequence). With 0 bases removed from V and 3 bases from J, the gap between germline ends came to 9 bases. One entry per CDR3 protein, called by TCRdb with MiXCR from the reads. The table has 250,000 to 300,000 distinct CDR3 sequences, 15% to 20% seen once. These data come from a study of T cell repertoires in cytomegalovirus infection. Overall study: A matching HLA type, together with CMV infection, was signaled by public TCR beta signatures. Broader study findings: Clonotypes of TCR beta that were HLA-C-restricted and CMV-specific dominated the ex vivo response.

The clonotype originates from a human donor in good health (CMV status not recorded). Some clones in this sample may be carry-over from other donors' samples. The sequencing sample was made of CD8+ T cells from PBMCs. The genes are TRBV15 and TRBJ1-5; no definite D call. CDR3 sequence reads: CATSRDLGINQPQHF. The CDR3 DNA follows: TGTGCCACCAGCAGAGACCTGGGGATCAATCAGCCCCAGCATTTT.